These T cell receptor beta chains were read from a single sample in a study of shared clonotypes between healthy human individuals. This table comes from immunoSEQ multiplex PCR, and its TCRdb copy is limited to in-frame clones, with some not included. The sample contains about 1.1 million clones, 78% of which appear only once. Sequenced input: memory CD4+ T cells from PBMCs. These receptors were obtained from a man aged 18 to 29 in good health. Some clones in this sample may be carry-over from other donors' samples. Both conserved end residues are part of each CDR3. D genes are given only for firm matches. Part of the rows lack a size; the others show once, few, many or a class for expanded clones.

j_gene: TRBJ2-7
abundance: once
v_gene: TRBV19
d_gene: TRBD1
CDR3nt: TGTGCCAGTAGCGACAGGGCCGCGAGGCAGTACTTC
CDR3aa: CASSDRAARQYF

j_gene: TRBJ2-7
abundance: .
v_gene: TRBV15
d_gene: .
CDR3nt: TGTGCCACCAGCAGAGAGGGCAGCTACGAGCAGTACTTC
CDR3aa: CATSREGSYEQYF

j_gene: TRBJ2-1
abundance: .
v_gene: TRBV28
d_gene: TRBD2
CDR3nt: TGTGCCAGCAGTTCCCATGCCCCCACTAGCGGGAGTCGGAATGAGCAGTTCTTC
CDR3aa: CASSSHAPTSGSRNEQFF

j_gene: TRBJ2-1
abundance: .
v_gene: TRBV28
d_gene: TRBD2
CDR3nt: TGTGCCAGCAGTTTTAGTGAGGGAGGGCACAATGAGCAGTTCTTC
CDR3aa: CASSFSEGGHNEQFF

j_gene: TRBJ2-1
abundance: .
v_gene: TRBV29-1
d_gene: .
CDR3nt: TGCAGCGTGCAGGGCTATAATGAGCAGTTCTTC
CDR3aa: CSVQGYNEQFF

j_gene: TRBJ2-7
abundance: .
v_gene: TRBV5-1
d_gene: .
CDR3nt: TGCGCCAGCAAGGCTACCACAACCTACGAGCAGTACTTC
CDR3aa: CASKATTTYEQYF

j_gene: TRBJ2-7
abundance: .
v_gene: TRBV25-1
d_gene: TRBD2
CDR3nt: TGTGCCAGCAGTGATAGCGGGAGTACCGACGAGCAGTACTTC
CDR3aa: CASSDSGSTDEQYF

j_gene: TRBJ1-3
abundance: .
v_gene: TRBV7-8
d_gene: .
CDR3nt: TGTGCCAGCAGTGACAGGAGGCGAAACACCATATATTTT
CDR3aa: CASSDRRRNTIYF

j_gene: TRBJ2-1
abundance: .
v_gene: TRBV6-6
d_gene: .
CDR3nt: TGTGCCAGCAGTACGAGCGGTTACAATGAGCAGTTCTTC
CDR3aa: CASSTSGYNEQFF

j_gene: TRBJ2-5
abundance: .
v_gene: TRBV2
d_gene: TRBD1
CDR3nt: TGTGCCAGCAGTGAAGTCACAGGGGAAGAGACCCAGTACTTC
CDR3aa: CASSEVTGEETQYF

j_gene: TRBJ2-3
abundance: .
v_gene: TRBV29-1
d_gene: .
CDR3nt: TGCAGCGTTGTATCCCTCACAGATACGCAGTATTTT
CDR3aa: CSVVSLTDTQYF

j_gene: TRBJ2-7
abundance: .
v_gene: TRBV28
d_gene: TRBD2
CDR3nt: TGTGCCACCCACCGGACTAGCGGGACTTACGAGCAGTACTTC
CDR3aa: CATHRTSGTYEQYF

j_gene: TRBJ2-3
abundance: once
v_gene: TRBV9
d_gene: .
CDR3nt: TGTGCCAGCAGCGCTACCTCACAGGGTGATACGCAGTATTTT
CDR3aa: CASSATSQGDTQYF

j_gene: TRBJ1-1
abundance: .
v_gene: TRBV7-9
d_gene: TRBD1
CDR3nt: TGTGCCAGCAGCCCCGGGAGGGGACAGATGAACACTGAAGCTTTCTTT
CDR3aa: CASSPGRGQMNTEAFF

j_gene: TRBJ2-3
abundance: once
v_gene: TRBV27
d_gene: .
CDR3nt: TGTGCCAGCAGTCAATGGACGCGAGGCGTCAATACGCAGTATTTT
CDR3aa: CASSQWTRGVNTQYF

j_gene: TRBJ1-4
abundance: .
v_gene: TRBV6-1
d_gene: .
CDR3nt: TGTGCCAGCAGTGACCCGATGAGGGGAAGTGAAAAACTGTTTTTT
CDR3aa: CASSDPMRGSEKLFF

j_gene: TRBJ2-6
abundance: once
v_gene: TRBV9
d_gene: .
CDR3nt: TGTGCCAGCAGCGGGAAAGGGGCCAACGTCCTGACTTTC
CDR3aa: CASSGKGANVLTF

j_gene: TRBJ2-7
abundance: .
v_gene: TRBV18
d_gene: TRBD1
CDR3nt: TGTGCCAGCTCACGTGGGACAGGAAACTACGAGCAGTACTTC
CDR3aa: CASSRGTGNYEQYF

j_gene: TRBJ1-2
abundance: few
v_gene: TRBV6-5
d_gene: TRBD1
CDR3nt: TGTGCCAGCAGCCCGGGACAGGGGAACTATGGCTACACCTTC
CDR3aa: CASSPGQGNYGYTF

j_gene: TRBJ2-7
abundance: .
v_gene: TRBV7-2
d_gene: TRBD2
CDR3nt: TGTGCCAGCAGCTTAGGGGCGGCGGGGGTATCGGCCGAGCAGTACTTC
CDR3aa: CASSLGAAGVSAEQYF

j_gene: TRBJ1-3
abundance: .
v_gene: TRBV2
d_gene: TRBD1
CDR3nt: TGTGCCAGCAGTGGGACAGGGGGCAGATATGGAAACACCATATATTTT
CDR3aa: CASSGTGGRYGNTIYF

j_gene: TRBJ1-2
abundance: .
v_gene: TRBV15
d_gene: .
CDR3nt: TGTGCCACCAGCAGAGCTGGGGGGGCTAACTATGGCTACACCTTC
CDR3aa: CATSRAGGANYGYTF

j_gene: TRBJ2-7
abundance: .
v_gene: TRBV7-2
d_gene: TRBD2
CDR3nt: TGTGCCAGCAGCCCAGGACTAGCGGGAGGACTATTTTCCTACGAGCAGTACTTC
CDR3aa: CASSPGLAGGLFSYEQYF

j_gene: TRBJ2-5
abundance: .
v_gene: TRBV9
d_gene: TRBD2
CDR3nt: TGTGCCAGCAGCGTAGTAGCGGGAGGGAAAGAGACCCAGTACTTC
CDR3aa: CASSVVAGGKETQYF

j_gene: TRBJ1-1
abundance: once
v_gene: TRBV2
d_gene: .
CDR3nt: TGTGCCAGCAGTGCAGTGAACACTGAAGCTTTCTTT
CDR3aa: CASSAVNTEAFF

j_gene: TRBJ2-1
abundance: .
v_gene: TRBV27
d_gene: TRBD2
CDR3nt: TGTGCCAGCAGTTTAACTAGCGGATACAATGAGCAGTTCTTC
CDR3aa: CASSLTSGYNEQFF

j_gene: TRBJ1-4
abundance: .
v_gene: TRBV5-4
d_gene: TRBD1
CDR3nt: TGTGCCAGCAGCGGGGGTGGGACAGGGAATGAAAAACTGTTTTTT
CDR3aa: CASSGGGTGNEKLFF

j_gene: TRBJ1-2
abundance: .
v_gene: TRBV5-1
d_gene: TRBD1
CDR3nt: TGCGCCAGCAGGCCCGCGGGACAGAGAAACTATGGCTACACCTTC
CDR3aa: CASRPAGQRNYGYTF

j_gene: TRBJ2-5
abundance: .
v_gene: TRBV10-2
d_gene: .
CDR3nt: TGCGCCAGCAGTGAGTACCTACAAGAGACCCAGTACTTC
CDR3aa: CASSEYLQETQYF

j_gene: TRBJ1-5
abundance: .
v_gene: TRBV7-3
d_gene: .
CDR3nt: TGTGCCAGCAGCCCGGGGACGTCGGGTCAGCCCCAGCATTTT
CDR3aa: CASSPGTSGQPQHF

j_gene: TRBJ2-5
abundance: .
v_gene: TRBV7-9
d_gene: .
CDR3nt: TGTGCCAGCAGCTTAGTTGGGACAACCTCGACAGAGACCCAGTACTTC
CDR3aa: CASSLVGTTSTETQYF

j_gene: TRBJ2-2
abundance: few
v_gene: TRBV7-2
d_gene: TRBD2
CDR3nt: TGTGCCAGCAGCTTAGGAGCTAGCGGAACCACCGGGGAGCTGTTTTTT
CDR3aa: CASSLGASGTTGELFF

j_gene: TRBJ2-7
abundance: .
v_gene: TRBV5-4
d_gene: TRBD2
CDR3nt: TGTGCCAGCAGCCCAATTTCGACTAGCGGCCCCTACGAGCAGTACTTC
CDR3aa: CASSPISTSGPYEQYF

j_gene: TRBJ2-1
abundance: .
v_gene: TRBV28
d_gene: .
CDR3nt: TGTGCCAGCAGTCCTCCGGACTCTTCCTACAATGAGCAGTTCTTC
CDR3aa: CASSPPDSSYNEQFF